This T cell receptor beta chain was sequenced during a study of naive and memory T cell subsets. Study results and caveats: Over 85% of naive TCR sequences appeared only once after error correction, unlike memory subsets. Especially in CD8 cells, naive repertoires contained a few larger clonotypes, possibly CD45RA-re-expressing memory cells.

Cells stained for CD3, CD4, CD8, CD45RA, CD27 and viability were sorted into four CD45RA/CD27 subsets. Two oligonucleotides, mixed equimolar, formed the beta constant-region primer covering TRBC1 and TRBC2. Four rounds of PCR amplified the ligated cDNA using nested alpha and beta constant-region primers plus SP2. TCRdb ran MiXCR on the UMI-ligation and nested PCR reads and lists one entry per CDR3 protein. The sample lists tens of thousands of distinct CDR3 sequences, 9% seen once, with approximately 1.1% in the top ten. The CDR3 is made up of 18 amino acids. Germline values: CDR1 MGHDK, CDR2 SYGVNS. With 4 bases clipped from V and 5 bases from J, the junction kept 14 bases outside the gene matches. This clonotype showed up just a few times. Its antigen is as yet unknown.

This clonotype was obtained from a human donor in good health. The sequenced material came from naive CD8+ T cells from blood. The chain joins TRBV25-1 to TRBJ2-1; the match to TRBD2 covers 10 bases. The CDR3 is CASSGSRGASGRNNEQFF. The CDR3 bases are TGTGCCAGCAGTGGCTCTAGGGGGGCTAGCGGGAGAAACAATGAGCAGTTCTTC. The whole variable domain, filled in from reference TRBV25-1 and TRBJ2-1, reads EADIYQTPRYLVIGTGKKITLECSQTMGHDKMYWYQQDPGMELHLIHYSYGVNSTEKGDLSSESTVSRIRTEHFPLTLESARPSHTSQYLCASSGSRGASGRNNEQFFGPGTRLTVL.